This TCR beta chain appears in the sequencing data of a study of T-cell reconstitution after alpha-beta-depleted transplantation in children. This clonotype was detected only a few times. This sample's TCRbeta library carried unique molecular identifier barcodes. TCRdb fed the PCR reads into MiXCR, producing one record per CDR3 protein. The sample has about 420,000 distinct CDR3 sequences, roughly a tenth seen once; the top ten hold roughly 5%. The CDR3 has 14 amino acids. In germline, CDR1 is DFQATT, CDR2 SNEGSKA (reference sequence). V lost 2 bases to trimming and J lost 4 bases, with 14 bases between them.

The source was PBMCs from the stem cell graft donor, collected from the stem cell graft. V and J are TRBV20-1 and TRBJ1-1; D not resolved. The clonotype comes from a human donor who donated a stem cell graft to a child with acute myeloid leukemia. The CDR3 nucleotides read TGCAGTGCTAGACGTTACACAGCGGGCACTGAAGCTTTCTTT. Protein sequence: CSARRYTAGTEAFF.